This TCR beta chain was sequenced in a study of T cells in Graves' hyperthyroidism and ophthalmopathy. Amplified TCR beta CDR3 regions derived from RNA transcripts. During a first-round RT-PCR of the TCR CDR3, the HTBI primer set was used. TCRdb reanalysed the multiplex PCR reads using MiXCR and keeps one entry per CDR3 protein. The data contain more than 600,000 distinct CDR3 sequences, about a sixth of them singletons. CDR3 length: 12 amino acids. V dropped 7 bases and J dropped 0 bases, with 8 bases sitting between them. Germline-derived CDR1 and CDR2 are SGHKS and YYEKEE (reference sequence). With a duration under 2 months, the hyperthyroidism was newly diagnosed in patients aged 18 to 65. Fresh peripheral blood, around 11 ml of it, supplied the PBMCs.

The sequencing sample was made of blood. The chain couples TRBV5-5 to TRBJ2-7, with TRBD1 as a possible D gene (5 bases). The receptor was derived from a young man with Graves' hyperthyroidism. The DNA for the CDR3 is TGTGCCAGCGTAGACAGCTCCTACGAGCAGTACTTC. Translated: CASVDSSYEQYF.